This T cell receptor (beta chain) was recovered during a study of T cells in Graves' hyperthyroidism and ophthalmopathy. This clonotype occurred many times. The CDR3 loop spans 15 amino acids. The V segment lost 4 bases and the J segment 4 bases; nucleotides outside the gene matches: 3. CDR1 is ENHRY, CDR2 SYGVKD, per germline. Researchers took RNA transcripts and amplified the TCR beta CDR3 regions from them. During a first-round RT-PCR of the TCR CDR3, the HTBI primer set was used. A single record per CDR3 protein comes from TCRdb applying MiXCR to the multiplex PCR reads. The sample has roughly 350,000 distinct CDR3 sequences, around 15% seen once.

The J gene is TRBJ2-1, the V gene TRBV10-3; 11 bases agree with TRBD2. Sequences were obtained from blood. This receptor was taken from a woman aged 25-40 years with Graves' ophthalmopathy. The CDR3 nucleotides read TGTGCCATCAGTGCCGGGACTAGCGGTTACAATGAGCAGTTCTTC. Encoded protein: CAISAGTSGYNEQFF.